Shown below are 20 T cell receptor beta chains from a single sample sequenced in a study of cytomegalovirus exposure and HLA in healthy donors. The PCR made use of 60 Vbeta and 13 Jbeta primers. The method was immunoSEQ multiplex PCR; TCRdb's version includes in-frame clones alone and lacks a portion of them. In the table there are approximately 160,000 clones, 60% to 85% of which are singletons. The sequenced sample was PBMCs. The receptor source for this set is a female donor in good health and CMV-seronegative.

This chain connects TRBV4-2 to TRBJ2-5; 11 bases are shared with TRBD2. The DNA end is more similar to TRBJ2-7, so the J call may be wrong. This CDR3 is 15 amino acids long. CDR1 is LGHNA, CDR2 YNFKEQ, per germline. Written as DNA, the CDR3 is TGTGCCAGCAGCCAGACTAGCGGGGTGTCCTACGAGCAGTACTTC. Protein: CASSQTSGVSYEQYF.

The rearrangement joins TRBV9 to TRBJ1-1; D may be TRBD1 (5 bases). Germline V gene data show CDR1 as SGDLS and CDR2 as YYNGEE. The CDR3 spans 12 residues. The V gene lost 3 bases and the J gene lost 10 bases, with 13 bases spanning the gap. The CDR3 region is CASSGDLGGAFF. The CDR3 DNA follows: TGTGCCAGCAGCGGAGACCTGGGGGGAGCTTTCTTT. Full variable domain (remainder filled in from reference TRBV9 and TRBJ1-1): DSGVTQTPKHLITATGQRVTLRCSPRSGDLSVYWYQQSLDQGLQFLIQYYNGEERAKGNILERFSAQQFPDLHSELNLSSLELGDSALYFCASSGDLGGAFFGQGTRLTVV.

CDR3 sequence: CAIREQGVGYEQYF. As DNA, the CDR3 is TGTGCCATCAGAGAACAGGGCGTAGGCTACGAGCAGTACTTC. The gene calls are TRBV10-3 and TRBJ2-7; TRBD1 is a possible D gene (6 bases). The CDR3 has 14 residues. Between the trimmed V and J ends, which lost 6 bases and 3 bases, there was a span of 15 bases. Germline V gene data show CDR1 as ENHRY and CDR2 as SYGVKD.

The chain combines TRBV28 with TRBJ1-1; D is uncertain. Trimming left V 3 bases short and J 1 base short, with 9 bases between. The germline gives CDR1 MDHEN, CDR2 SYDVKM. This CDR3 spans 14 amino acids. This CDR3 reads CASSFPRGNTEAFF. CDR3 DNA: TGTGCCAGCAGTTTCCCACGAGGGAACACTGAAGCTTTCTTT. Based on the CDR3 plus reference TRBV28 and TRBJ1-1, the full variable domain is DVKVTQSSRYLVKRTGEKVFLECVQDMDHENMFWYRQDPGLGLRLIYFSYDVKMKEKGDIPEGYSVSREKKERFSLILESASTNQTSMYLCASSFPRGNTEAFFGQGTRLTVV.

This sequence joins TRBV28 and TRBJ2-2, with 14 nucleotides matching TRBD2. The CDR3 is 17 amino acids. The J segment lost 7 bases and the V segment lost 3 bases, leaving 7 bases of the junction unmatched. The germline CDR1 and CDR2 sequences are MDHEN and SYDVKM. In DNA, the CDR3 is TGTGCCAGCAGTTTGAGACTAGCGGGAGGGCCTGACGGGGAGCTGTTTTTT. It specifies CASSLRLAGGPDGELFF. Supplemented by reference TRBV28 and TRBJ2-2, the full variable domain reads DVKVTQSSRYLVKRTGEKVFLECVQDMDHENMFWYRQDPGLGLRLIYFSYDVKMKEKGDIPEGYSVSREKKERFSLILESASTNQTSMYLCASSLRLAGGPDGELFFGEGSRLTVL.

The chain has TRBV21-1 and TRBJ1-3; whether TRBD1, the table's D call, matches the DNA was not checked. TRBV21-1 constitutes a pseudogene. This CDR3 spans 18 amino acids. CDR3 in DNA: TGTGCCAGCAGCAGACCGGAGGCCGGGACAGGGAAGGGAAACACCATATATTTT. It encodes CASSRPEAGTGKGNTIYF.

The chain carries TRBV7-2 and TRBJ2-5; a possible D gene is TRBD1 (6 bases). Trimming removed 6 bases from V and 3 bases from J, with 17 bases in between. Germline values: CDR1 SGHTA, CDR2 FQGNSA. The CDR3 consists of 15 residues. The DNA of the CDR3 is TGTGCCAGCAGAAACAACTTGGGGGCTGAAGAGACCCAGTACTTC. It codes for CASRNNLGAEETQYF.

This chain's CDR3 is CAKRSGKGTDTQYF. The CDR3 DNA sequence: TGTGCCAAACGGTCAGGGAAAGGCACAGATACGCAGTATTTT. The gene calls are TRBV7-8 and TRBJ2-3; D may be TRBD1 (5 bases). Germline V CDR1 and CDR2: SGHVS, FQNEAQ. The CDR3 contains 14 residues. The germline V and J ends were trimmed by 10 bases and 1 base, with 15 bases remaining between them.

The V and J genes are TRBV5-1 and TRBJ2-5; D might be TRBD1 (6 bases). The CDR3 runs to 16 residues. Germline CDR1 and CDR2: SGHRS and YFSETQ. V was cut by 0 bases and J by 6 bases, with 18 bases left in between. The CDR3 nucleotides read TGCGCCAGCAGCTTGGCGTACAGGGACCTAGAGAAGACCCAGTACTTC. As protein: CASSLAYRDLEKTQYF. Looking up the rest from reference TRBV5-1 and TRBJ2-5 gives the full variable domain: KAGVTQTPRYLIKTRGQQVTLSCSPISGHRSVSWYQQTPGQGLQFLFEYFSETQRNKGNFPGRFSGRQFSNSRSEMNVSTLELGDSALYLCASSLAYRDLEKTQYFGPGTRLLVL.

This rearrangement joins TRBV1 to TRBJ2-2; whether TRBD1, the table's D call, matches the DNA was not checked. TRBV1 is an annotated pseudogene. The CDR3 has 17 amino acids. The CDR3 region has the DNA TGCACCAGCAGCCAACTAGGGGACAGGGGAATAACCGGGGAGCTGTTTTTT. Amino acids: CTSSQLGDRGITGELFF.

This clone was counted between two and nine times. The rearrangement links TRBV4-3 to TRBJ1-2; 9 nucleotides line up with TRBD1. The junction had 7 bases not matched to a gene; V was cut back by 3 bases and J by 8 bases. Germline CDR1 reads LGHNA; CDR2 reads YSLEER. CDR3 size: 14 residues. CDR3 residues: CASSHLQGARGYTF. DNA for the CDR3: TGCGCCAGCAGCCACTTACAGGGGGCGCGGGGCTACACCTTC.

This clone was detected only once. A junction boundary mismatches the germline segment, possibly from a read error. The chain is built from TRBV30 and TRBJ2-6; D possibly corresponds to TRBD1 (5 bases). Germline CDR1 reads GTSNPN; CDR2 reads SVGIG (reference sequence). The CDR3 totals 13 residues. CDR3 protein: CASDSSGANGLTF. The CDR3 DNA is TGTGCCTCCGACAGCTCTGGGGCCAACGGCCTGACTTTC.

This clone showed up just a few times. The chain combines TRBV19 with TRBJ1-6; 11 nucleotides agree with TRBD1. CDR1 is LNHDA and CDR2 is SQIVND in the germline V gene (reference sequence). V was clipped by 4 bases and J by 5 bases; unmatched bases: 7. The CDR3 is 17 residues long. The CDR3: CASSSLRTGGNNSPLHF. CDR3 coding DNA: TGTGCCAGTAGTAGCTTACGGACAGGGGGCAATAATTCACCCCTCCACTTT.

The rearrangement uses TRBV6-5 and TRBJ2-7, with TRBD2 matching 7 bases. Looked up from germline, CDR1 is MNHEY and CDR2 is SVGAGI. This CDR3 comprises 15 residues. With 4 bases clipped from V and 0 bases from J, the junction kept 6 bases outside the gene matches. For the CDR3, the DNA is TGTGCCAGCAGTTGGGACTACCGTAGCTCCTACGAGCAGTACTTC. Amino acids: CASSWDYRSSYEQYF.

The CDR3 here is CAWTRGGVRETQYF. The CDR3 nucleotides read TGTGCCTGGACCAGAGGAGGGGTAAGGGAGACCCAGTACTTC. The rearrangement uses TRBV30 and TRBJ2-5; D perhaps matches TRBD2 (6 bases). CDR1 is GTSNPN and CDR2 is SVGIG in the germline V gene (reference sequence). This CDR3 is built from 14 residues. The germline V and J ends were trimmed by 4 bases and 5 bases, with 17 bases remaining between them.

The gene calls are TRBV2 and TRBJ1-2; 7 bases match TRBD1. The CDR3 is 14 residues long. After removal of 4 bases from V and 7 bases from J, the junction contained 9 bases not matched to a gene. CDR1 is SNHLY and CDR2 is FYNNEI in the germline V gene. The CDR3 is CASSALAGDSGYTF. The CDR3 nucleotides are TGTGCCAGCAGTGCTTTAGCAGGGGACAGTGGCTACACCTTC.

The chain recombines TRBV7-2 with TRBJ1-2; tentative D call: TRBD1 (5 bases). The CDR3 runs to 13 residues. CDR1 and CDR2 (germline): SGHTA, FQGNSA. Trimming cost V 4 bases and J 6 bases, with 12 bases left between them. The CDR3 is CASSSDPGDGYTF. In nucleotides, the CDR3 is TGTGCCAGCAGCTCGGACCCGGGGGATGGCTACACCTTC.

The table lists this clone with a few counts. The chain combines TRBV4-3 with TRBJ2-3; 12 bases match TRBD2. Looked up from germline, CDR1 is LGHNA and CDR2 is YSLEER. The CDR3 is made up of 16 amino acids. The junction had 6 bases not matched to a gene; V was cut back by 4 bases and J by 4 bases. The CDR3 nucleotides read TGCGCCAGCAGCCCCCGACTAGCGGGAGACGCAGATACGCAGTATTTT. Its translation is CASSPRLAGDADTQYF.

V usage is TRBV7-8 and J usage is TRBJ1-5; D may be TRBD1 (6 bases). This CDR3 comprises 16 residues. Germline V gives CDR1 SGHVS, CDR2 FQNEAQ. V was clipped by 4 bases and J by 4 bases, with 17 bases between them. CDR3 DNA sequence: TGTGCCAGCAGCTCGGACAGTTTGCCACTTAATCAGCCCCAGCATTTT. Translation: CASSSDSLPLNQPQHF.

This clone was seen a handful of times. This chain uses TRBV5-6 with TRBJ2-7; 8 bases agree with TRBD1. Germline-derived CDR1 and CDR2 are SGHDT and YYEEEE. V was clipped by 3 bases and J by 7 bases; unmatched bases: 6. The CDR3 is 13 residues long. CDR3: CASSWTGIREQYF. In DNA form, the CDR3 reads TGTGCCAGCAGCTGGACAGGGATCCGGGAGCAGTACTTC. Complete variable domain (other parts from reference TRBV5-6 and TRBJ2-7): DAGVTQSPTHLIKTRGQQVTLRCSPKSGHDTVSWYQQALGQGPQFIFQYYEEEERQRGNFPDRFSGHQFPNYSSELNVNALLLGDSALYLCASSWTGIREQYFGPGTRLTVT.